A selection of T cell receptor beta chains follows, all from one sample in a study of blood T cells in healthy people across ages. One entry per CDR3 protein results from TCRdb running MiXCR on the 5' RACE reads. In the table there are about 1.1 million distinct CDR3 sequences, around two fifths of which are singletons. Source material: blood. Every receptor here comes from a man younger than 35 in good health. The CDR3 runs from the conserved cysteine through the conserved F or W. The D gene is left open where the match is weak. The listing skips clone size in some rows; elsewhere it reads once, few, many or a size class.

clone_size: -; v_call: TRBV2; d_call: TRBD1; j_call: TRBJ2-5; cdr3_aa: CASSNRGREETQYF; cdr3_nt: TGTGCCAGCAGTAACAGGGGTAGGGAAGAGACCCAGTACTTC
clone_size: few; v_call: TRBV7-9; d_call: TRBD1; j_call: TRBJ2-3; cdr3_aa: CASSQNRGRTDTQYF; cdr3_nt: TGTGCCAGCAGTCAAAACAGGGGCCGCACAGATACGCAGTATTTT
clone_size: -; v_call: TRBV4-2; d_call: -; j_call: TRBJ1-4; cdr3_aa: CASSQDPLGTNEKLFF; cdr3_nt: TGTGCCAGCAGCCAAGACCCCCTGGGGACTAATGAAAAACTGTTTTTT
clone_size: -; v_call: TRBV7-9; d_call: -; j_call: TRBJ2-7; cdr3_aa: CASSLDGIGAYEQYF; cdr3_nt: TGTGCCAGCAGCTTAGACGGTATAGGGGCCTACGAGCAGTACTTC
clone_size: many; v_call: TRBV9; d_call: -; j_call: TRBJ1-2; cdr3_aa: CASSGRGYTF; cdr3_nt: TGTGCCAGCAGCGGAAGGGGCTACACCTTC
clone_size: few; v_call: TRBV10-3; d_call: TRBD1; j_call: TRBJ2-1; cdr3_aa: CAIRSGTGGLYNEQFF; cdr3_nt: TGTGCCATCAGGAGCGGGACAGGGGGCTTGTACAATGAGCAGTTCTTC
clone_size: -; v_call: TRBV20-1; d_call: TRBD2; j_call: TRBJ2-5; cdr3_aa: CSAHGLAGGKNEQYF; cdr3_nt: TGCAGTGCCCACGGACTAGCGGGGGGGAAGAATGAGCAGTACTTC
clone_size: -; v_call: TRBV10-3; d_call: TRBD1; j_call: TRBJ1-2; cdr3_aa: CAISEPAGQGDGYTF; cdr3_nt: TGTGCCATCAGTGAGCCAGCGGGACAGGGAGATGGCTACACCTTC
clone_size: many; v_call: TRBV6-5; d_call: TRBD1; j_call: TRBJ2-4; cdr3_aa: CASSSTGAWDIQYF; cdr3_nt: TGTGCCAGCAGTTCCACAGGGGCATGGGACATTCAGTACTTC
clone_size: few; v_call: TRBV6-2/TRBV6-3; d_call: -; j_call: TRBJ1-1; cdr3_aa: CASSARWNTEAFF; cdr3_nt: TGTGCCAGCAGTGCTAGATGGAACACTGAAGCTTTCTTT
clone_size: -; v_call: TRBV27; d_call: TRBD1; j_call: TRBJ2-2; cdr3_aa: CASSPRDRGNGELFF; cdr3_nt: TGTGCCAGCAGTCCGCGGGACAGGGGCAACGGGGAGCTGTTTTTT
clone_size: once; v_call: TRBV10-3; d_call: -; j_call: TRBJ2-3; cdr3_aa: CAISEGNGYGDTQYF; cdr3_nt: TGTGCCATCAGTGAAGGTAACGGGTATGGAGATACGCAGTATTTT
clone_size: -; v_call: TRBV14; d_call: -; j_call: TRBJ1-2; cdr3_aa: CASSQDGRINGYTF; cdr3_nt: TGTGCCAGCAGCCAAGACGGCCGGATTAATGGCTACACCTTC
clone_size: few; v_call: TRBV12-3/TRBV12-4; d_call: -; j_call: TRBJ2-1; cdr3_aa: CASSVRGESYNEQFF; cdr3_nt: TGTGCCAGCAGCGTCAGGGGGGAGTCCTACAATGAGCAGTTCTTC
clone_size: -; v_call: TRBV7-2; d_call: TRBD1; j_call: TRBJ1-1; cdr3_aa: CASSLDGTGDTEAFF; cdr3_nt: TGTGCCAGCAGCTTAGACGGGACAGGGGACACTGAAGCTTTCTTT
clone_size: -; v_call: TRBV18; d_call: -; j_call: TRBJ2-3; cdr3_aa: CASSPRGGGSTDTQYF; cdr3_nt: TGTGCCAGCTCACCCCGTGGGGGGGGCAGCACAGATACGCAGTATTTT
clone_size: -; v_call: TRBV2; d_call: -; j_call: TRBJ2-5; cdr3_aa: CASQTTGAVETQYF; cdr3_nt: TGTGCCAGCCAGACCACGGGGGCCGTGGAGACCCAGTACTTC
clone_size: -; v_call: TRBV6-5; d_call: -; j_call: TRBJ2-3; cdr3_aa: CASSYKVSSTDTQYF; cdr3_nt: TGTGCCAGCAGTTACAAGGTCTCTAGCACAGATACGCAGTATTTT
clone_size: -; v_call: TRBV13; d_call: TRBD1; j_call: TRBJ2-1; cdr3_aa: CASSLRDRSNNEQFF; cdr3_nt: TGTGCCAGCAGCTTAAGGGACAGATCGAACAATGAGCAGTTCTTC
clone_size: -; v_call: TRBV7-2; d_call: -; j_call: TRBJ1-4; cdr3_aa: CASSLYRGVGEKLFF; cdr3_nt: TGTGCCAGCAGCTTATATCGAGGGGTGGGTGAAAAACTGTTTTTT
clone_size: few; v_call: TRBV7-9; d_call: -; j_call: TRBJ2-3; cdr3_aa: CASSFEGAGDTQYF; cdr3_nt: TGTGCCAGCAGCTTCGAGGGGGCGGGGGATACGCAGTATTTT
clone_size: -; v_call: TRBV20-1; d_call: -; j_call: TRBJ2-5; cdr3_aa: CSAREASPPTQYF; cdr3_nt: TGCAGTGCTAGAGAGGCCTCTCCCCCCACCCAGTACTTC
clone_size: few; v_call: TRBV5-1; d_call: -; j_call: TRBJ1-1; cdr3_aa: CASSLSARGETEAFF; cdr3_nt: TGCGCCAGCAGCCTTTCGGCCAGGGGCGAGACTGAAGCTTTCTTT
clone_size: once; v_call: TRBV20-1; d_call: -; j_call: TRBJ1-3; cdr3_aa: CSARGGLNTIYF; cdr3_nt: TGCAGTGCTAGAGGGGGGCTAAACACCATATATTTT
clone_size: few; v_call: TRBV7-2; d_call: -; j_call: TRBJ2-3; cdr3_aa: CASSLDGQHTDTQYF; cdr3_nt: TGTGCCAGCAGCTTAGACGGACAGCACACAGATACGCAGTATTTT
clone_size: -; v_call: TRBV24-1; d_call: -; j_call: TRBJ2-1; cdr3_aa: CATSDYKAGQTTEQFF; cdr3_nt: TGTGCCACCAGTGATTATAAGGCGGGTCAAACCACCGAGCAGTTCTTC
clone_size: once; v_call: TRBV5-1; d_call: -; j_call: TRBJ1-4; cdr3_aa: CASNLGTANEKLFF; cdr3_nt: TGCGCCAGCAATCTGGGTACGGCTAATGAAAAACTGTTTTTT
clone_size: few; v_call: TRBV20-1; d_call: -; j_call: TRBJ1-1; cdr3_aa: CSAAGAVNTEAFF; cdr3_nt: TGCAGTGCGGCAGGGGCTGTGAACACTGAAGCTTTCTTT
clone_size: -; v_call: TRBV20-1; d_call: TRBD1; j_call: TRBJ1-1; cdr3_aa: CSARGTGRETEAFF; cdr3_nt: TGCAGTGCTAGAGGGACAGGGAGAGAGACTGAAGCTTTCTTT
clone_size: few; v_call: TRBV12-3/TRBV12-4; d_call: -; j_call: TRBJ2-3; cdr3_aa: CASSADLRADTQYF; cdr3_nt: TGTGCCAGCAGTGCCGACCTCCGCGCAGATACGCAGTATTTT
clone_size: few; v_call: TRBV10-3; d_call: TRBD1; j_call: TRBJ2-1; cdr3_aa: CAIRSGTGGYNEQFF; cdr3_nt: TGTGCCATCAGATCCGGGACAGGGGGCTACAATGAGCAGTTCTTC
clone_size: -; v_call: TRBV7-2; d_call: TRBD1; j_call: TRBJ1-5; cdr3_aa: CASTINRGYQPQHF; cdr3_nt: TGTGCCAGCACCATTAACAGGGGTTATCAGCCCCAGCATTTT
clone_size: -; v_call: TRBV6-1; d_call: -; j_call: TRBJ1-5; cdr3_aa: CASSGDHSNQPQHF; cdr3_nt: TGTGCCAGCAGTGGAGACCATAGCAATCAGCCCCAGCATTTT
clone_size: -; v_call: TRBV12-3/TRBV12-4; d_call: -; j_call: TRBJ1-1; cdr3_aa: CASSPGTAKGPMNTEAFF; cdr3_nt: TGTGCCAGCAGCCCCGGGACGGCCAAAGGCCCGATGAACACTGAAGCTTTCTTT
clone_size: few; v_call: TRBV24-1; d_call: TRBD2; j_call: TRBJ2-1; cdr3_aa: CATSDFGAGGYNEQFF; cdr3_nt: TGTGCCACCAGTGATTTCGGAGCGGGAGGTTACAATGAGCAGTTCTTC
clone_size: -; v_call: TRBV27; d_call: TRBD1; j_call: TRBJ1-5; cdr3_aa: CASSSSGTGGASNQPQHF; cdr3_nt: TGTGCCAGCAGTTCCTCCGGGACAGGGGGCGCGAGCAATCAGCCCCAGCATTTT
clone_size: few; v_call: TRBV9; d_call: TRBD1; j_call: TRBJ2-7; cdr3_aa: CASSVGLGQGARTINEQYF; cdr3_nt: TGTGCCAGCAGCGTAGGTCTGGGACAGGGGGCGCGTACGATTAACGAGCAGTACTTC
clone_size: -; v_call: TRBV20-1; d_call: -; j_call: TRBJ1-1; cdr3_aa: CSARDPGGANTEAFF; cdr3_nt: TGCAGTGCTAGAGATCCGGGGGGCGCGAACACTGAAGCTTTCTTT
clone_size: few; v_call: TRBV29-1; d_call: -; j_call: TRBJ2-5; cdr3_aa: CSVIVPSGQETQYF; cdr3_nt: TGCAGCGTAATAGTCCCCTCAGGACAAGAGACCCAGTACTTC
clone_size: -; v_call: TRBV28; d_call: TRBD1; j_call: TRBJ2-3; cdr3_aa: CASSNKSDRELRTDTQYF; cdr3_nt: TGTGCCAGCAGTAACAAAAGTGACAGGGAGCTACGCACAGATACGCAGTATTTT
clone_size: -; v_call: TRBV5-1; d_call: -; j_call: TRBJ2-1; cdr3_aa: CASSFGINEQFF; cdr3_nt: TGCGCCAGCAGCTTCGGGATCAATGAGCAGTTCTTC
clone_size: -; v_call: TRBV5-1; d_call: -; j_call: TRBJ1-2; cdr3_aa: CAGSLVPDGYTF; cdr3_nt: TGCGCCGGCAGCTTGGTTCCTGATGGCTACACCTTC
clone_size: few; v_call: TRBV4-2; d_call: -; j_call: TRBJ2-7; cdr3_aa: CASSQEVGDSSYEQYF; cdr3_nt: TGTGCCAGCAGCCAAGAAGTAGGAGACAGCTCCTACGAGCAGTACTTC
clone_size: few; v_call: TRBV9; d_call: -; j_call: TRBJ2-4; cdr3_aa: CASSPRQYTSAKNIQYF; cdr3_nt: TGTGCCAGCAGCCCCCGACAGTATACATCAGCCAAAAACATTCAGTACTTC
clone_size: few; v_call: TRBV4-1; d_call: TRBD1; j_call: TRBJ1-4; cdr3_aa: CASSQGDRGTNEKLFF; cdr3_nt: TGCGCCAGCAGCCAAGGGGACAGGGGGACTAATGAAAAACTGTTTTTT
clone_size: -; v_call: TRBV20-1; d_call: TRBD1; j_call: TRBJ2-1; cdr3_aa: CSARSQGYNEQFF; cdr3_nt: TGCAGTGCTAGGTCACAGGGGTACAATGAGCAGTTCTTC
clone_size: once; v_call: TRBV29-1; d_call: -; j_call: TRBJ2-2; cdr3_aa: CSVGGLYTGELFF; cdr3_nt: TGCAGCGTTGGGGGGCTCTACACCGGGGAGCTGTTTTTT
clone_size: -; v_call: TRBV4-3; d_call: TRBD1; j_call: TRBJ2-1; cdr3_aa: CASSQDLGQGVSNEQFF; cdr3_nt: TGCGCCAGCAGCCAAGATTTGGGACAGGGGGTCTCCAATGAGCAGTTCTTC
clone_size: -; v_call: TRBV12-3/TRBV12-4; d_call: -; j_call: TRBJ1-4; cdr3_aa: CASSLFPDLNEKLFF; cdr3_nt: TGTGCCAGCAGTTTATTCCCGGATCTTAATGAAAAACTGTTTTTT
clone_size: -; v_call: TRBV2; d_call: TRBD1; j_call: TRBJ2-5; cdr3_aa: CASVQGRQETQYF; cdr3_nt: TGTGCCAGCGTACAGGGGCGCCAAGAGACCCAGTACTTC
clone_size: once; v_call: TRBV13; d_call: -; j_call: TRBJ2-7; cdr3_aa: CASSLGGQGISYEQYF; cdr3_nt: TGTGCCAGCAGCTTAGGAGGTCAGGGAATATCCTACGAGCAGTACTTC
clone_size: few; v_call: TRBV6-5; d_call: -; j_call: TRBJ1-2; cdr3_aa: CATRTEVYGYTF; cdr3_nt: TGTGCCACTCGGACAGAGGTCTATGGCTACACCTTC
clone_size: few; v_call: TRBV2; d_call: -; j_call: TRBJ1-1; cdr3_aa: CASSEDRVEGVAFF; cdr3_nt: TGTGCCAGCAGTGAAGACAGGGTCGAGGGTGTAGCTTTCTTT
clone_size: few; v_call: TRBV4-2; d_call: TRBD1; j_call: TRBJ1-5; cdr3_aa: CASSQAGGTGNQPQHF; cdr3_nt: TGTGCCAGCAGCCAAGCAGGGGGCACGGGCAATCAGCCCCAGCATTTT
clone_size: few; v_call: TRBV20-1; d_call: TRBD1; j_call: TRBJ1-6; cdr3_aa: CSARAPGQGSYNSPLHF; cdr3_nt: TGCAGTGCTAGAGCGCCGGGACAGGGATCTTATAATTCACCCCTCCACTTT
clone_size: -; v_call: TRBV6-1; d_call: TRBD1; j_call: TRBJ1-2; cdr3_aa: CASSEVGTAGYTF; cdr3_nt: TGTGCCAGCAGTGAAGTCGGGACAGCCGGCTACACCTTC
clone_size: few; v_call: TRBV9; d_call: -; j_call: TRBJ1-5; cdr3_aa: CASSEGHGANQPQHF; cdr3_nt: TGTGCCAGCAGCGAAGGACACGGGGCCAATCAGCCCCAGCATTTT